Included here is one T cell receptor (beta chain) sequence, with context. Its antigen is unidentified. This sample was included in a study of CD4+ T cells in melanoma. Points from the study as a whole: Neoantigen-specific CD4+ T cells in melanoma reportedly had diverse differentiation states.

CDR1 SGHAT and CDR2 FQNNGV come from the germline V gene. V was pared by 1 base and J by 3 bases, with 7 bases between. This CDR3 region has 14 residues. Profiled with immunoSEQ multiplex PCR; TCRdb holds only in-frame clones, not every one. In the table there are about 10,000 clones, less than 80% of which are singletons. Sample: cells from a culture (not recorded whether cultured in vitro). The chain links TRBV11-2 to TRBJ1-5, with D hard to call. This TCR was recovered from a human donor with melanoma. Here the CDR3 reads CASSLGGANQPQHF. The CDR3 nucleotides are TGTGCCAGCAGCTTAGGAGGCGCCAATCAGCCCCAGCATTTT. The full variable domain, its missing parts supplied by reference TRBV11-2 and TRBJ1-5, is EAGVAQSPRYKIIEKRQSVAFWCNPISGHATLYWYQQILGQGPKLLIQFQNNGVVDDSQLPKDRFSAERLKGVDSTLKIQPAKLEDSAVYLCASSLGGANQPQHFGDGTRLSIL.